These 9 T cell receptor beta chains were all obtained from the same sample, sequenced in a study of blood T cell repertoires in COVID-19. Here immunoSEQ multiplex PCR was the method, and the copy in TCRdb shows in-frame clones only, minus some. The data contain over 55,000 clones, about 87% of them singletons. The source material was peripheral blood. All receptors come from a man aged 50-59 years with active COVID-19.

V usage is TRBV6-6 and J usage is TRBJ1-1; D is unresolved. There are 15 residues in the CDR3. Deletions cut 2 bases from V and 4 bases from J, with 14 bases between. CDR1 and CDR2 (germline): MNHNY, SVGAGI (reference sequence). CDR3 region: CASSYQETITTEAFF. The CDR3 region has the DNA TGTGCCAGCAGTTACCAGGAAACGATCACCACTGAAGCTTTCTTT.

The V call is TRBV7-9, the J call TRBJ1-1, with D possibly being TRBD1 (6 bases). Germline V gene lookup returns CDR1 SEHNR and CDR2 FQNEAQ (reference sequence). V shed 5 bases and J shed 3 bases, with 10 bases lying between them. There are 13 residues in the CDR3. The CDR3 reads CASSNQGYTEAFF. In DNA form, the CDR3 reads TGTGCCAGCAGCAATCAGGGGTACACTGAAGCTTTCTTT.

The chain employs TRBV29-1 and TRBJ1-1; no reliable D call. Between the trimmed V and J ends, which lost 5 bases and 1 base, there was a span of 5 bases. This CDR3 is 11 amino acids long. Germline CDR1 is SQVTM and CDR2 is ANQGSEA. CDR3 DNA sequence: TGCAGCGTTTACAGGAACACTGAAGCTTTCTTT. Amino acid sequence: CSVYRNTEAFF.

The gene calls are TRBV9 and TRBJ2-5; TRBD2 agrees at 9 bases. V lost 3 bases to trimming and J lost 2 bases; unmatched junction nucleotides: 5. Germline CDR1 is SGDLS and CDR2 is YYNGEE. The CDR3 is made up of 15 amino acids. The chain's CDR3 is CASSGTSGFQETQYF. CDR3 coding DNA: TGTGCCAGCAGCGGAACTAGCGGGTTTCAAGAGACCCAGTACTTC.

CDR3 in amino acids: CASSAGFNYGYTF. In nucleotides, the CDR3 is TGTGCCAGCAGTGCGGGTTTCAACTATGGCTACACCTTC. The V call is TRBV9, the J call TRBJ1-2; D ambiguous. Trimming stripped 5 bases from V and 2 bases from J, with 10 bases between. Germline-derived CDR1 and CDR2 are SGDLS and YYNGEE. This CDR3 has 13 residues.

The chain employs TRBV6-5 and TRBJ1-2; tentatively, D is TRBD1 (6 bases). Trimming took 4 bases from V and 8 from J, leaving 17 bases between them. This CDR3 is built from 14 residues. Per germline, CDR1 MNHEY and CDR2 SVGAGI. As DNA, the CDR3 is TGTGCCAGCAGTTCCGAGGGGGGGGCTAGCGGCTACACCTTC. Its translation is CASSSEGGASGYTF.

The chain joins TRBV9 to TRBJ2-5; 14 positions agree with TRBD2. CDR3 length equals 16 residues. The V and J ends lost 4 bases and 4 bases, in that order; junction bases with no gene match: 6. Germline V gene lookup returns CDR1 SGDLS and CDR2 YYNGEE. This CDR3 is CASSRTSGGSGETQYF. Here the CDR3 DNA reads TGTGCCAGCAGCCGGACTAGCGGGGGGTCGGGAGAGACCCAGTACTTC.

The chain recombines TRBV11-2 with TRBJ1-2; TRBD1 agrees at 7 bases. The CDR3 covers 15 residues. Germline assignment: CDR1 SGHAT and CDR2 FQNNGV. With V trimmed by 4 bases and J by 4 bases, 9 bases remained unmatched. Here the CDR3 reads CASSSLRRDSYGYTF. Written as DNA, the CDR3 is TGTGCCAGCAGCTCTCTGAGAAGGGACAGCTATGGCTACACCTTC. The complete variable domain, with remaining parts taken from reference TRBV11-2 and TRBJ1-2, reads EAGVAQSPRYKIIEKRQSVAFWCNPISGHATLYWYQQILGQGPKLLIQFQNNGVVDDSQLPKDRFSAERLKGVDSTLKIQPAKLEDSAVYLCASSSLRRDSYGYTFGSGTRLTVV.

The chain couples TRBV27 to TRBJ2-3; TRBD2 matches 12 bases. The CDR3 is 14 residues long. Per germline, CDR1 MNHEY and CDR2 SMNVEV (reference sequence). The trim removed 4 bases at V and 15 bases at J, leaving 11 bases unmatched. The CDR3 spells CASSSQHLAGGAYF. Here the CDR3 DNA reads TGTGCCAGCAGTTCACAACATCTAGCGGGAGGGGCTTATTTT.